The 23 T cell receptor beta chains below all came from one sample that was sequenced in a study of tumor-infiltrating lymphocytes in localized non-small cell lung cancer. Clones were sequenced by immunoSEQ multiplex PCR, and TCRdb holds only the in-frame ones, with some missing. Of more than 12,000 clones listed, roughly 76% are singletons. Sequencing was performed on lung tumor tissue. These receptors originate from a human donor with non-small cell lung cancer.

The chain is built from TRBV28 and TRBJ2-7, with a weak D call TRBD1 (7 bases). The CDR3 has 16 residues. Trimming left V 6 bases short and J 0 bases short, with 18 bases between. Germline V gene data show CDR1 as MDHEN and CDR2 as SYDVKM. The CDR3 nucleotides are TGTGCCAGCAGCGAGACCGCGGGACAGCCCTCCTACGAGCAGTACTTC. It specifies CASSETAGQPSYEQYF.

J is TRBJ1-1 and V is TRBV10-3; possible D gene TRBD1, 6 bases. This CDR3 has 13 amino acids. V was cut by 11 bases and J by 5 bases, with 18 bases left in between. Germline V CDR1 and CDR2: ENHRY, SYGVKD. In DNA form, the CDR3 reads TGTGCCTCCCGACGCGCCCAGGGGACTGAAGCTTTCTTT. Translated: CASRRAQGTEAFF.

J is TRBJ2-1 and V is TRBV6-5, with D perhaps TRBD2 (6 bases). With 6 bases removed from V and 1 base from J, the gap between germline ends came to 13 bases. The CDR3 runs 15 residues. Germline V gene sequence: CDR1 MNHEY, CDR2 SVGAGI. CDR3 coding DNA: TGTGCCAGCAGACCGGGGGACTTTTCCTACAATGAGCAGTTCTTC. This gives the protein CASRPGDFSYNEQFF.

CDR3 protein: CASSQDSGGLGRNNEQFF. CDR3 in DNA: TGCGCCAGCAGCCAAGATTCAGGGGGGCTAGGGAGAAACAATGAGCAGTTCTTC. The gene calls are TRBV4-3 and TRBJ2-1, with D maybe TRBD1 (7 bases). Trimming took off 0 bases at V and 5 bases at J, with 20 bases between the two ends. The CDR3 length is 18 residues. Germline V gives CDR1 LGHNA, CDR2 YSLEER.

CDR3 residues: CASSQDPPSGTTGELFF. CDR3 in DNA: TGCGCCAGCAGCCAAGACCCCCCTAGCGGGACTACCGGGGAGCTGTTTTTT. The rearrangement joins TRBV4-3 to TRBJ2-2; 9 bases match TRBD2. The V gene end was trimmed by 0 bases and the J gene end by 5 bases; junction bases not matched to a gene: 7. This CDR3 is 17 amino acids long. Per the germline V gene, CDR1 is LGHNA and CDR2 is YSLEER.

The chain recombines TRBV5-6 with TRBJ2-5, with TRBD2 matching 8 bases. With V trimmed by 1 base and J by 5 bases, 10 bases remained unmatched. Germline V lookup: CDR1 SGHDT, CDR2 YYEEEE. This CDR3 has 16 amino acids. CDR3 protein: CASSLFVGRGEETQYF. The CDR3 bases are TGTGCCAGCAGCTTGTTTGTCGGGAGGGGAGAGGAGACCCAGTACTTC. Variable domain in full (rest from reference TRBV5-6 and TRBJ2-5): DAGVTQSPTHLIKTRGQQVTLRCSPKSGHDTVSWYQQALGQGPQFIFQYYEEEERQRGNFPDRFSGHQFPNYSSELNVNALLLGDSALYLCASSLFVGRGEETQYFGPGTRLLVL.

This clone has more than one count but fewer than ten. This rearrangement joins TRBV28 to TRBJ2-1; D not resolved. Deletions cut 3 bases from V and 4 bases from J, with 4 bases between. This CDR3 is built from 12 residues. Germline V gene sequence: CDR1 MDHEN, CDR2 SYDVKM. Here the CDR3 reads CASSFSYNEQFF. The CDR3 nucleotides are TGTGCCAGCAGTTTCTCTTACAATGAGCAGTTCTTC.

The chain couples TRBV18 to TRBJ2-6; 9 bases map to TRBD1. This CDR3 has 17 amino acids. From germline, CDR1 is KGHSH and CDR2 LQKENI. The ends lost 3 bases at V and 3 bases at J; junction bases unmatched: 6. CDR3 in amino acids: CASSPTTGGGGANVLTF. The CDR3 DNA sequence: TGTGCCAGCTCACCCACCACAGGGGGCGGTGGGGCCAACGTCCTGACTTTC.

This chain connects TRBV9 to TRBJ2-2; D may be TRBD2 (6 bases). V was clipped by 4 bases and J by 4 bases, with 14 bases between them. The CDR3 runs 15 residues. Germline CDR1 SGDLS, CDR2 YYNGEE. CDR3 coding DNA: TGTGCCAGCAGCCCTAGGGCCGGGGGCACCGGGGAGCTGTTTTTT. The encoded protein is CASSPRAGGTGELFF.

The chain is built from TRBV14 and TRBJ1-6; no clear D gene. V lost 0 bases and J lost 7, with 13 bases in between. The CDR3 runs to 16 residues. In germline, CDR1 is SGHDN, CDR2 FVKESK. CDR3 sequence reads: CASSQDVWTGNSPLHF. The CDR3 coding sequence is TGTGCCAGCAGCCAAGACGTCTGGACGGGGAATTCACCCCTCCACTTT.

DNA of the CDR3: TGTGCTAGTGGTTTGGGGGGCAGGGGGAGCGAGCAGTACTTC. Encoded protein: CASGLGGRGSEQYF. The chain recombines TRBV12-5 with TRBJ2-7; TRBD1 matches 7 bases. Germline V gene sequence: CDR1 LGHNT, CDR2 FRNRAP. The CDR3 is 14 residues long. Trimming at V came to 1 base and at J to 6 bases, leaving 6 bases not matched to a gene.

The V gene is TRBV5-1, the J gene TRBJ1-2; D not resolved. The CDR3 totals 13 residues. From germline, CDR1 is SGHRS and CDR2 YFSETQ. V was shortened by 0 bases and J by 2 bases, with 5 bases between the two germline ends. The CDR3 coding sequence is TGCGCCAGCAGCTTGGGACAAAACTATGGCTACACCTTC. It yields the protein CASSLGQNYGYTF. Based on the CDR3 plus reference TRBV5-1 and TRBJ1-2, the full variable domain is KAGVTQTPRYLIKTRGQQVTLSCSPISGHRSVSWYQQTPGQGLQFLFEYFSETQRNKGNFPGRFSGRQFSNSRSEMNVSTLELGDSALYLCASSLGQNYGYTFGSGTRLTVV.

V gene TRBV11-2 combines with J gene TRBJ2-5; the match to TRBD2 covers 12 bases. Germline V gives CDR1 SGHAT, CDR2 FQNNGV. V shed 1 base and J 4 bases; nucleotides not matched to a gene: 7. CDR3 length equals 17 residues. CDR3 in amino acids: CASSLGLLAGGGETQYF. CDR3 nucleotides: TGTGCCAGCAGCTTAGGTCTGCTAGCGGGGGGGGGAGAGACCCAGTACTTC.

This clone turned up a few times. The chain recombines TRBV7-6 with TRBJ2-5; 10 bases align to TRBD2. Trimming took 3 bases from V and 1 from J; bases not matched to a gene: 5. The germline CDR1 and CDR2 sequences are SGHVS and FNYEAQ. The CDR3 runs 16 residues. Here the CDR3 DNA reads TGTGCCAGCAGCTTGAAGCGGGAGGGCCCCCAAGAGACCCAGTACTTC. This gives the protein CASSLKREGPQETQYF.

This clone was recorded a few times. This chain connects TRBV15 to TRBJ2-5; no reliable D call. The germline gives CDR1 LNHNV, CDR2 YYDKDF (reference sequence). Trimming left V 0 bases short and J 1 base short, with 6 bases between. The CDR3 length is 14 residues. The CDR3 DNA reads TGTGCCACCAGCAGAGATCCTAGCCAAGAGACCCAGTACTTC. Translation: CATSRDPSQETQYF.

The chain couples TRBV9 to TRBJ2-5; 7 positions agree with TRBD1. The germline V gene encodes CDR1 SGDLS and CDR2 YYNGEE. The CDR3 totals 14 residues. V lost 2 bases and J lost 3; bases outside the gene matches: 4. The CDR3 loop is CASSVQGVEETQYF. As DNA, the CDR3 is TGTGCCAGCAGCGTTCAGGGGGTGGAAGAGACCCAGTACTTC.

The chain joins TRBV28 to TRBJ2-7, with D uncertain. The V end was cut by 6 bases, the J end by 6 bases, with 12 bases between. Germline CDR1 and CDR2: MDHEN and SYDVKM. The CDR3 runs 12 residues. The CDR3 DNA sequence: TGTGCCAGCAGCACGGGTCCCTCCGAGCAGTACTTC. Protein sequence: CASSTGPSEQYF.

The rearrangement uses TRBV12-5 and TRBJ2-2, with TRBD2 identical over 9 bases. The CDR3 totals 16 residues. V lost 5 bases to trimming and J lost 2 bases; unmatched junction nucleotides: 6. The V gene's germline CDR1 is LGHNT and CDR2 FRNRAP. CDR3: CASGPWTSANTGELFF. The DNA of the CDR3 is TGTGCTAGTGGTCCCTGGACTAGCGCCAACACCGGGGAGCTGTTTTTT.

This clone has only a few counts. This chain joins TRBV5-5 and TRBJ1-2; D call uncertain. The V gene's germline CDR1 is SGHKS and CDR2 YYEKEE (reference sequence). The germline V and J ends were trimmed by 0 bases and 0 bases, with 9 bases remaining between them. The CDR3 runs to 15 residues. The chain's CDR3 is CASSLGAASNYGYTF. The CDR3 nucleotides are TGTGCCAGCAGCTTGGGCGCAGCTTCTAACTATGGCTACACCTTC. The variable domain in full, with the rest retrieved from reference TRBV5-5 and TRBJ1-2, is DAGVTQSPTHLIKTRGQQVTLRCSPISGHKSVSWYQQVLGQGPQFIFQYYEKEERGRGNFPDRFSARQFPNYSSELNVNALLLGDSALYLCASSLGAASNYGYTFGSGTRLTVV.

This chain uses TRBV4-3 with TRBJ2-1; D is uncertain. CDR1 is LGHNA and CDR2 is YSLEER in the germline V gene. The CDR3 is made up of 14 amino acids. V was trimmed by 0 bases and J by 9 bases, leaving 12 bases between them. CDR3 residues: CASSQDSGRGEQFF. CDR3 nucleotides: TGCGCCAGCAGCCAAGACAGTGGGCGTGGTGAGCAGTTCTTC.

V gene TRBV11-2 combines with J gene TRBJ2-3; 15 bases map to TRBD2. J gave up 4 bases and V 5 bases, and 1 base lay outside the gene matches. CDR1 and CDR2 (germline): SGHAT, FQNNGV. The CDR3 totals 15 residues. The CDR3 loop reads CASSRTSGRADTQYF. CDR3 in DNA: TGTGCCAGCAGCCGGACTAGCGGGAGGGCAGATACGCAGTATTTT.

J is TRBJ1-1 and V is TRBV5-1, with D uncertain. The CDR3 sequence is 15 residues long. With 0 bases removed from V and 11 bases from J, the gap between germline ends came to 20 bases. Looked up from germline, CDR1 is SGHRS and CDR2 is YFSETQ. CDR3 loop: CASSLARILKGRAFF. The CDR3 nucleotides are TGCGCCAGCAGCTTGGCCCGAATCCTGAAAGGGAGGGCTTTCTTT. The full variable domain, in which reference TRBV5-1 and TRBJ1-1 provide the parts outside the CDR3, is KAGVTQTPRYLIKTRGQQVTLSCSPISGHRSVSWYQQTPGQGLQFLFEYFSETQRNKGNFPGRFSGRQFSNSRSEMNVSTLELGDSALYLCASSLARILKGRAFFGQGTRLTVV.

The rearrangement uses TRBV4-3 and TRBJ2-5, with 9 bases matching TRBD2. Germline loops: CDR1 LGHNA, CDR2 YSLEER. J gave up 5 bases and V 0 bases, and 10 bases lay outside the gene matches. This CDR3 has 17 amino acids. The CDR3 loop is CASSQEWRGRAQETQYF. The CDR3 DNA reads TGCGCCAGCAGCCAAGAGTGGCGCGGGAGGGCGCAGGAGACCCAGTACTTC.